What follows are 7 T cell receptor beta chains derived from one specimen sequenced in a study of blood T cell repertoires in COVID-19 (dated by TCRdb to about 2020). The method behind the library was the immunoSEQ multiplex PCR assay. As stored in TCRdb, this immuneACCESS dataset retains in-frame rearrangements with V and J assigned. A fraction of the clones does not appear; measured against another copy, unresolved V genes explain less than half of the discrepancy, and the remainder lacks a known reason. Counted in this sample were approximately 170,000 clones; around 84% of them appeared once. Roughly 6% of the sample rests with the top ten. The sample comprised PBMCs or T cells enriched from blood (not recorded which). The origin of the receptors is a man in his forties or fifties who had recovered from COVID-19.

The gene calls are TRBV30 and TRBJ1-5; the D gene is possibly TRBD1 (5 bases). Germline CDR1 reads GTSNPN; CDR2 reads SVGIG (reference sequence). V shed 5 bases and J shed 4 bases, with 12 bases lying between them. This CDR3 is built from 13 residues. Here the CDR3 reads CAWAGQGNQPQHF. The CDR3 nucleotides read TGTGCCTGGGCCGGTCAGGGAAATCAGCCCCAGCATTTT. The full variable domain, its missing parts supplied by reference TRBV30 and TRBJ1-5, is SQTIHQWPATLVQPVGSPLSLECTVEGTSNPNLYWYRQAAGRGLQLLFYSVGIGQISSEVPQNLSASRPQDRQFILSSKKLLLSDSGFYLCAWAGQGNQPQHFGDGTRLSIL.

This chain joins TRBV9 and TRBJ1-1; D not resolved. CDR1 and CDR2 (germline): SGDLS, YYNGEE. The CDR3 extends over 16 amino acids. The germline V and J ends were trimmed by 5 bases and 1 base, with 18 bases remaining between them. The CDR3 sequence: CASSVGPQASNTEAFF. The CDR3 bases are TGTGCCAGCAGTGTTGGTCCCCAGGCCTCGAACACTGAAGCTTTCTTT. The complete variable domain, with remaining parts taken from reference TRBV9 and TRBJ1-1, reads DSGVTQTPKHLITATGQRVTLRCSPRSGDLSVYWYQQSLDQGLQFLIQYYNGEERAKGNILERFSAQQFPDLHSELNLSSLELGDSALYFCASSVGPQASNTEAFFGQGTRLTVV.

V and J are TRBV18 and TRBJ2-2; D might be TRBD2 (6 bases). Trimming shortened V by 5 bases and J by 4 bases, and 8 bases separated the two germline ends. Germline lookup yields CDR1 KGHSH and CDR2 LQKENI. The CDR3 has 13 residues. CDR3 in DNA: TGTGCCAGCTCAGGGGAGGTCACCGGGGAGCTGTTTTTT. It codes for CASSGEVTGELFF.

The CDR3 protein is CASNKEGGTQYF. The CDR3 DNA follows: TGCGCCAGCAACAAGGAAGGGGGGACCCAGTACTTC. The chain combines TRBV5-1 with TRBJ2-5; a weak D match, TRBD1 (6 bases). The CDR3 totals 12 residues. Trimming removed 6 bases from V and 7 bases from J, with 13 bases in between. From germline, CDR1 is SGHRS and CDR2 YFSETQ.

This chain connects TRBV30 to TRBJ1-1, with D perhaps TRBD1 (5 bases). The CDR3 consists of 15 residues. Trimming removed 0 bases from V and 4 bases from J, with 15 bases in between. Germline assignment: CDR1 GTSNPN and CDR2 SVGIG (reference sequence). Here the CDR3 DNA reads TGTGCCTGGAGTGTACGTAGGGAAGGGGTCACTGAAGCTTTCTTT. Protein product: CAWSVRREGVTEAFF.

The rearrangement uses TRBV14 and TRBJ2-5, with 11 bases matching TRBD2. CDR3 length: 14 residues. The V gene's germline CDR1 is SGHDN and CDR2 FVKESK. With 8 bases clipped from V and 7 bases from J, the junction kept 9 bases outside the gene matches. The CDR3 DNA is TGTGCCAGCGACTCTAGCGGGGGGCACGGGACCCAGTACTTC. This translates into CASDSSGGHGTQYF.

This sequence joins TRBV4-2 and TRBJ2-2; 14 positions agree with TRBD2. The V segment lost 3 bases and the J segment 5 bases; nucleotides outside the gene matches: 11. This CDR3 is 19 amino acids long. Germline CDR1 LGHNA, CDR2 YNFKEQ. In nucleotides, the CDR3 is TGTGCCAGCAGCCACCTCGGACTAGCGGGGGGAACGAGGACCGGGGAGCTGTTTTTT. Translated: CASSHLGLAGGTRTGELFF.